This T cell receptor beta chain was recovered during a study of early T cells in non-severe SARS-CoV-2 infection. This clonotype was counted many times. The antigen is undetermined. Deletions cut 5 bases from V and 3 bases from J, with 10 bases between. CDR1 is MNHNS, CDR2 SASEGT, per germline. CDR3 length: 13 residues. Whole-study results and caveats: The VDJdb matching leaned toward anti-spike CD8 responses and overlooked private and CD4 specificities.

Unique molecular identifier tags were affixed to discrete cDNA molecules. TCRdb called the 5' RACE reads again in MiXCR, with one record for every CDR3 protein. The sample holds 60,000 to 65,000 distinct CDR3 sequences, around an eighth seen once. V usage is TRBV6-1 and J usage is TRBJ1-2; possibly TRBD1 for D (6 bases). The receptor's source is an adult who was a healthcare worker with PCR-confirmed SARS-CoV-2 infection or an uninfected control (not recorded which). The sample was whole blood. CDR3 in DNA: TGTGCCAGCAGTACAGGGCCCTACTATGGCTACACCTTC. Residues: CASSTGPYYGYTF.